The 11 T cell receptor beta chains below all came from one sample that was sequenced in a study of Tregs in tolerant kidney transplant recipients. Related graft donors supplied nonmyeloablative bone marrow transplants, and mixed chimerism was transient. TCRdb's copy holds only in-frame clones and misses some; the assay was immunoSEQ multiplex PCR. There are about 64,000 clones in the sample; more than 70% occur only once, and 3.8% lies in the top ten. Sequences were derived from CD4+ T cells from blood (PBMCs), sampled 6 months after the transplant. These receptors all stem from a human patient who received a combined kidney and bone marrow transplant. Some T cells could come from the graft donor.

The chain links TRBV7-2 to TRBJ2-5; D is uncertain. There are 15 residues in the CDR3. Trimming pared 1 base from V and 2 bases from J, leaving 11 bases between. Germline-derived CDR1 and CDR2 are SGHTA and FQGNSA. CDR3 in amino acids: CASSLGNSLQETQYF. Written as DNA, the CDR3 is TGTGCCAGCAGCTTAGGTAACTCCTTGCAAGAGACCCAGTACTTC.

This clone was observed a few times. This sequence joins TRBV4-2 and TRBJ1-3, with D maybe TRBD1 (5 bases). Trimming cost V 0 bases and J 2 bases, with 8 bases left between them. This CDR3 region has 15 residues. CDR1 LGHNA and CDR2 YNFKEQ come from the germline V gene. The CDR3 nucleotides are TGTGCCAGCAGCCAAGATGGGGGGGCTGGAAACACCATATATTTT. Protein: CASSQDGGAGNTIYF.

V gene TRBV7-3 combines with J gene TRBJ2-5; 7 nucleotides align to TRBD2. V shed 5 bases and J 1 base; nucleotides not matched to a gene: 7. The CDR3 is 15 residues long. Per germline, CDR1 SGHTA and CDR2 FQGTGA. The CDR3 sequence is CASSQNSSGQETQYF. The CDR3 region has the DNA TGTGCCAGCAGCCAAAACTCTAGCGGCCAAGAGACCCAGTACTTC.

This chain joins TRBV7-2 and TRBJ2-5, with 9 bases lining up with TRBD2. The J segment lost 4 bases and the V segment lost 5 bases, leaving 8 bases of the junction unmatched. The CDR3 has 15 residues. CDR1 is SGHTA and CDR2 is FQGNSA in the germline V gene. CDR3 region: CASSLRGLAVETQYF. DNA of the CDR3: TGTGCCAGCAGCCTACGGGGACTAGCCGTAGAGACCCAGTACTTC.

The chain employs TRBV15 and TRBJ2-3; the D gene is possibly TRBD2 (6 bases). Germline assignment: CDR1 LNHNV and CDR2 YYDKDF (reference sequence). Trimming left V 0 bases short and J 2 bases short, with 15 bases between. This CDR3 region has 17 residues. The CDR3 DNA is TGTGCCACCAGCAGAGATTTACCGGGAGTCAACACAGATACGCAGTATTTT. It codes for CATSRDLPGVNTDTQYF.

V gene TRBV19 combines with J gene TRBJ2-6, with D perhaps matching TRBD1 (6 bases). Trimming pared 6 bases from V and 1 base from J, leaving 13 bases between. The V gene's germline CDR1 is LNHDA and CDR2 SQIVND (reference sequence). The length of the CDR3 is 16 residues. CDR3 in amino acids: CASSRTAQSGANVLTF. DNA for the CDR3: TGTGCCAGTAGCCGGACAGCCCAGTCTGGGGCCAACGTCCTGACTTTC. The complete variable domain, with remaining parts taken from reference TRBV19 and TRBJ2-6, reads DGGITQSPKYLFRKEGQNVTLSCEQNLNHDAMYWYRQDPGQGLRLIYYSQIVNDFQKGDIAEGYSVSREKKESFPLTVTSAQKNPTAFYLCASSRTAQSGANVLTFGAGSRLTVL.

The chain uses TRBV29-1 and TRBJ2-5, with TRBD1 matching over 9 bases. The CDR3 covers 12 residues. Germline-derived CDR1 and CDR2 are SQVTM and ANQGSEA. CDR3 DNA sequence: TGCAGTGCACAGGGGGCTGGAGAGACCCAGTACTTC. Translating gives CSAQGAGETQYF.

Only a few counts were recorded for this clone. The CDR3 region is CASSLGRMAGGRTGYTF. In DNA, the CDR3 is TGTGCCAGCAGCTTAGGTCGAATGGCGGGGGGGAGGACCGGCTACACCTTC. The rearrangement joins TRBV7-8 to TRBJ1-2; D may be TRBD1 (5 bases). Between the trimmed V and J ends, which lost 1 base and 8 bases, there was a span of 23 bases. This CDR3 has 17 residues. Germline values: CDR1 SGHVS, CDR2 FQNEAQ.

The chain has TRBV30 and TRBJ1-3; D gene unclear. Germline V CDR1 and CDR2: GTSNPN, SVGIG (reference sequence). The V end was cut by 2 bases, the J end by 0 bases, with 11 bases between. This CDR3 comprises 15 residues. CDR3 bases: TGTGCCTGGAGTCGTGGGCCAAACTCTGGAAACACCATATATTTT. This codes for CAWSRGPNSGNTIYF.

V gene TRBV9 combines with J gene TRBJ1-2; 8 nucleotides align to TRBD1. Trimming at V came to 4 bases and at J to 5 bases, leaving 7 bases not matched to a gene. The CDR3 is made up of 14 amino acids. Germline V gives CDR1 SGDLS, CDR2 YYNGEE. DNA of the CDR3: TGTGCCAGCAGCCCAAGACAGGGGAGGTATGGCTACACCTTC. Its protein product is CASSPRQGRYGYTF.

The V gene is TRBV11-2, the J gene TRBJ2-1; maybe TRBD2 (5 bases). Per the germline V gene, CDR1 is SGHAT and CDR2 is FQNNGV. The CDR3 is 14 residues long. V was shortened by 5 bases and J by 7 bases, with 15 bases between the two germline ends. The CDR3 sequence: CASSTFSAGNEQFF. The CDR3, as DNA: TGTGCCAGCAGCACTTTCTCGGCGGGTAATGAGCAGTTCTTC.